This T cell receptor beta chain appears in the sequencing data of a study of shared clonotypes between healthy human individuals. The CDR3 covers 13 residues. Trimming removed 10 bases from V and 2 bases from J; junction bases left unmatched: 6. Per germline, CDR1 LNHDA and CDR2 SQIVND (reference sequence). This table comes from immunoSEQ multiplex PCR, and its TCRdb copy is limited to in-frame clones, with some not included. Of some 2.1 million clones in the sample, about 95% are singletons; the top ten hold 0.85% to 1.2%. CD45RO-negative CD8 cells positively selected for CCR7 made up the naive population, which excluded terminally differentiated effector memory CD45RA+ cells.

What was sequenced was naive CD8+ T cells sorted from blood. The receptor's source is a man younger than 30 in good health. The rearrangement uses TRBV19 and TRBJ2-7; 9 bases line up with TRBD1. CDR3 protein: CATSDRGAYEQYF. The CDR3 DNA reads TGTGCCACCTCGGACAGGGGTGCCTACGAGCAGTACTTC.